The 14 T cell receptor beta chains below were found in one sample sequenced in a study of neurological immune-mediated disorders. TCRdb recomputed calls from the 5' RACE reads with MiXCR, one row per CDR3 protein. The sample consists of some 60,000 distinct CDR3 sequences, about 3.5% of them appearing once. The sample consisted of PBMCs. The receptor source for this set is a woman in her forties or fifties with multiple sclerosis.

In its sample, this clonotype was seen many times. This chain links TRBV12-3 or TRBV12-4 with TRBJ2-7, with D tentatively TRBD2 (5 bases). Trimming removed 1 base at V and 3 bases at J, with 13 bases between. The CDR3 totals 15 residues. CDR3 sequence: CASSLEAPGDYEQYF. Written as DNA, the CDR3 is TGTGCCAGCAGTTTAGAGGCTCCCGGGGACTACGAGCAGTACTTC.

This clonotype was detected many times. The genes are TRBV5-1 and TRBJ1-2, with D uncertain. In germline, CDR1 is SGHRS, CDR2 YFSETQ. V lost 4 bases to trimming and J lost 3 bases, with 16 bases between them. The length of the CDR3 is 15 residues. The CDR3 here is CASSPRVGGDYGYTF. The CDR3 nucleotides are TGCGCCAGCAGCCCTCGAGTCGGCGGAGACTATGGCTACACCTTC.

As to this clonotype: At one boundary the junction diverges from the germline segment, which might be a read error. This rearrangement joins TRBV10-3 to TRBJ1-5, with D uncertain. The length of the CDR3 is 11 residues. The germline gives CDR1 ENHRY, CDR2 SYGVKD. The CDR3: CAIGELQPQNF. The DNA for the CDR3 is TGTGCCATCGGGGAACTTCAGCCCCAGAATTTT.

This clonotype was detected ten times or more. The chain recombines TRBV29-1 with TRBJ2-3; TRBD2 matches at 12 bases. The germline CDR1 and CDR2 sequences are SQVTM and ANQGSEA. With 6 bases clipped from V and 0 bases from J, the junction kept 7 bases outside the gene matches. This CDR3 region has 16 residues. This CDR3 is CSVDTSGRTSTDTQYF. The DNA for the CDR3 is TGCAGCGTCGACACTAGCGGGAGGACAAGCACAGATACGCAGTATTTT.

This clonotype was detected ten times or more. A read error may produce the germline difference seen at one junction end. V gene TRBV5-1 combines with J gene TRBJ1-6, with a tentative D call TRBD1 (6 bases). The V gene's germline CDR1 is SGHRS and CDR2 YFSETQ. CDR3 length equals 14 residues. This CDR3 reads CASSPGTNASPLNF. The CDR3 DNA reads as TGCGCCAGCAGCCCCGGGACAAATGCTTCACCCCTCAACTTT.

The sample holds many counts of this clonotype. CDR3 protein: CSVELGQGSDTQYF. Here the CDR3 DNA reads TGCAGCGTTGAACTGGGACAGGGCTCAGATACGCAGTATTTT. This chain joins TRBV29-1 and TRBJ2-3, with TRBD1 matching 9 bases. This CDR3 is built from 14 residues. The trim removed 2 bases at V and 4 bases at J, leaving 4 bases unmatched. Per the germline V gene, CDR1 is SQVTM and CDR2 is ANQGSEA.

A few counts support this clonotype. This chain links TRBV10-3 with TRBJ2-1; TRBD2 matches 11 bases. With 6 bases clipped from V and 7 bases from J, the junction kept 8 bases outside the gene matches. The CDR3 is made up of 15 amino acids. The V gene's germline CDR1 is ENHRY and CDR2 SYGVKD. In DNA, the CDR3 is TGTGCCATCAGGAGAACTAGCGGGAGTGGAAATGAGCAGTTCTTC. Protein: CAIRRTSGSGNEQFF.

This clonotype has ten or more counts. The chain joins TRBV7-2 to TRBJ2-1; D might be TRBD2 (5 bases). The germline V gene encodes CDR1 SGHTA and CDR2 FQGNSA. The CDR3 contains 16 residues. The germline V and J ends were trimmed by 2 bases and 0 bases, with 11 bases remaining between them. CDR3 sequence (DNA): TGTGCCAGCAGCTTATATCCGGGAAGCTCCTACAATGAGCAGTTCTTC. Its protein product is CASSLYPGSSYNEQFF.

This clonotype has at least ten counts. The rearrangement joins TRBV7-2 to TRBJ2-3; the D call may be TRBD1 or TRBD2 (5 bases each). The CDR3 totals 16 residues. V shed 2 bases and J shed 2 bases, with 14 bases lying between them. The germline V gene encodes CDR1 SGHTA and CDR2 FQGNSA. The CDR3 coding sequence is TGTGCCAGCAGCTTACTGTGGGACCCTTCCACAGATACGCAGTATTTT. This gives the protein CASSLLWDPSTDTQYF.

This clonotype was detected ten times or more. CDR3 region: CASSLVAGLARETQYF. For the CDR3, the DNA is TGCGCCAGCAGCTTGGTAGCGGGACTAGCTCGGGAGACCCAGTACTTC. The V and J genes are TRBV5-1 and TRBJ2-5, with 9 bases that match TRBD2. The CDR3 has 16 amino acids. The V and J ends lost 0 bases and 5 bases, in that order; junction bases with no gene match: 8. The germline V gene encodes CDR1 SGHRS and CDR2 YFSETQ.

This clonotype was observed many times. The rearrangement joins TRBV20-1 to TRBJ1-2, with 7 bases matching TRBD1. Losses at the gene ends were 4 bases for V and 5 bases for J; bases not matched to a gene: 10. CDR3 size: 14 residues. Germline V gene lookup returns CDR1 DFQATT and CDR2 SNEGSKA (reference sequence). The CDR3 loop is CSATSTGATYGYTF. DNA for the CDR3: TGCAGTGCTACGTCAACAGGGGCAACTTATGGCTACACCTTC.

The chain joins TRBV5-6 to TRBJ1-2; TRBD1 aligns across 10 bases. This CDR3 has 15 residues. The germline gives CDR1 SGHDT, CDR2 YYEEEE. Losses at the gene ends were 5 bases for V and 8 bases for J; bases not matched to a gene: 12. This chain's CDR3 is CASRRDRGQFRGYTF. The CDR3 nucleotides read TGTGCCAGCAGGAGGGACAGGGGACAATTTCGCGGCTACACCTTC.

This clonotype appeared a single time. The chain employs TRBV20-1 and TRBJ2-5, with 10 bases matching TRBD2. The CDR3 extends over 16 amino acids. The J segment lost 1 base and the V segment lost 0 bases, leaving 5 bases of the junction unmatched. CDR1 is DFQATT, CDR2 SNEGSKA, per germline (reference sequence). CDR3 sequence (DNA): TGCAGTGCTAGAGACCCGGGACTAGCGTTCCAAGAGACCCAGTACTTC. Amino acid sequence: CSARDPGLAFQETQYF.

This clonotype was recorded at least ten times. This chain joins TRBV7-2 and TRBJ2-2; perhaps D is TRBD1 or TRBD2 (6 bases each). CDR3 length: 17 amino acids. V gave up 0 bases and J gave up 5 bases, with 16 bases separating them. CDR1 is SGHTA and CDR2 is FQGNSA in the germline V gene. The CDR3 DNA sequence: TGTGCCAGCAGCTTAGCGCTGGGGGGCGCAAGGACCGGGGAGCTGTTTTTT. This sequence encodes CASSLALGGARTGELFF.